Listed here are 19 T cell receptor beta chains from one sample, sequenced in a study of T cell responses to AZD1222 COVID-19 vaccine. Method: immunoSEQ multiplex PCR; TCRdb's copy keeps in-frame clones and lacks some. The sample lists fewer than 150,000 clones; 80% to 90% were seen once. Sequencing was performed on peripheral blood, taken 28 days after the second AZD1222 dose. These TCRs come from an adult who received the AZD1222 COVID-19 vaccine.

This chain links TRBV3-1 (or the pseudogene TRBV3-2) with TRBJ1-1, with 8 bases lining up with TRBD1. The CDR3 is made up of 14 amino acids. The junction had 5 bases not matched to a gene; V was cut back by 5 bases and J by 3 bases. Germline assignment: CDR1 LGHDT and CDR2 YNNKEL (reference sequence). DNA for the CDR3: TGTGCCAGCAGCACGCCGACAGGGGACACTGAAGCTTTCTTT. Its protein is CASSTPTGDTEAFF.

The chain recombines TRBV7-8 with TRBJ1-3, with no clear D. Germline-derived CDR1 and CDR2 are SGHVS and FQNEAQ. The CDR3 covers 13 residues. The ends were cut back, 4 bases at V and 4 bases at J, with 8 bases in the middle. The CDR3 DNA reads TGTGCCAGCAGCTCCCCCCAAGGAAACACCATATATTTT. Translated, it gives CASSSPQGNTIYF. The full variable domain, with the rest looked up from reference TRBV7-8 and TRBJ1-3, is GAGVSQSPRYKVAKRGQDVALRCDPISGHVSLFWYQQALGQGPEFLTYFQNEAQLDKSGLPSDRFFAERPEGSVSTLKIQRTQQEDSAVYLCASSSPQGNTIYFGEGSWLTVV.

The chain uses TRBV9 and TRBJ1-3; no clear D. The CDR3 runs to 16 residues. Germline assignment: CDR1 SGDLS and CDR2 YYNGEE. Trimming took off 0 bases at V and 0 bases at J, with 10 bases between the two ends. The CDR3 region is CASSVVQRNSGNTIYF. Written as DNA, the CDR3 is TGTGCCAGCAGCGTAGTTCAGCGAAACTCTGGAAACACCATATATTTT.

This chain joins TRBV30 and TRBJ1-2; tentatively, D is TRBD1 (5 bases). The CDR3 contains 12 residues. CDR1 and CDR2 (germline): GTSNPN, SVGIG (reference sequence). Trimming left V 3 bases short and J 7 bases short, with 12 bases between. The CDR3 sequence: CAWRGGEGGYTF. In DNA form, the CDR3 reads TGTGCCTGGAGGGGGGGAGAGGGTGGCTACACCTTC.

The chain links TRBV2 to TRBJ1-2, with 9 nucleotides matching TRBD1. The germline V gene has CDR1 SNHLY and CDR2 FYNNEI. The junction had 4 bases not matched to a gene; V was cut back by 4 bases and J by 4 bases. The CDR3 is made up of 14 amino acids. CDR3 DNA: TGTGCCAGCAGTGGGACAGGGGCAGGCTATGGCTACACCTTC. Amino acid sequence: CASSGTGAGYGYTF.

The chain recombines TRBV7-2 with TRBJ1-6; possible D gene TRBD1, 5 bases. This CDR3 has 15 residues. Per the germline V gene, CDR1 is SGHTA and CDR2 is FQGNSA. Between the trimmed V and J ends, which lost 0 bases and 7 bases, there was a span of 10 bases. In nucleotides, the CDR3 is TGTGCCAGCAGCTTAGCGGTGGGACGGAATTCACCCCTCCACTTT. This gives the protein CASSLAVGRNSPLHF.

The chain has TRBV13 and TRBJ1-4; no reliable D call. Germline V gene lookup returns CDR1 PRHDT and CDR2 FYEKMQ (reference sequence). Trimming took off 2 bases at V and 8 bases at J, with 18 bases between the two ends. This CDR3 is built from 16 residues. In nucleotides, the CDR3 is TGTGCCAGCAGCTTATCCCGGCGGACGAGAGGGGAAAAACTGTTTTTT. Its translation: CASSLSRRTRGEKLFF.

A few counts support this clone. J is TRBJ2-3 and V is TRBV7-3, with 10 bases aligning to TRBD1. Germline CDR1 is SGHTA and CDR2 is FQGTGA. The CDR3 is 16 amino acids. J was trimmed by 3 bases and V by 2 bases; bases with no gene match: 5. CDR3 in DNA: TGTGCCAGCAGCTTAGGGACAGGGGTTGGAACAGATACGCAGTATTTT. This translates into CASSLGTGVGTDTQYF.

V usage is TRBV5-4 and J usage is TRBJ2-3, with 7 nucleotides matching TRBD1. The CDR3 totals 16 residues. Trimming at V came to 3 bases and at J to 4 bases, leaving 11 bases not matched to a gene. Germline CDR1 and CDR2: SGHNT and YYREEE (reference sequence). CDR3 protein: CASSYGQVTSSDTQYF. CDR3 sequence (DNA): TGTGCCAGCAGCTACGGACAGGTAACTTCTTCAGATACGCAGTATTTT.

This clone was seen just once. The chain uses TRBV4-1 and TRBJ2-2; TRBD2 matches at 11 bases. V trimming: 4 bases; J trimming: 5 bases; junction bases outside the gene matches: 9. The CDR3 spans 17 residues. Germline V CDR1 and CDR2: MGHRA, YSYEKL. The CDR3 spells CASSPIAGGPRTGELFF. CDR3 nucleotide sequence: TGCGCCAGCAGCCCAATAGCGGGAGGGCCTCGGACCGGGGAGCTGTTTTTT.

The chain employs TRBV6-2 or TRBV6-3 and TRBJ1-2, with D unresolved. V lost 0 bases and J 8 bases, leaving 4 bases between the germline ends. The germline gives CDR1 MNHEY, CDR2 SVGEGT. The CDR3 consists of 11 residues. The DNA for the CDR3 is TGTGCCAGCAGTTACTCGATCGGCTACACCTTC. It specifies CASSYSIGYTF.

This clone occurred once. The chain links TRBV3-1 (or the pseudogene TRBV3-2) to TRBJ1-2; TRBD1 might be the D (6 bases). V was cut by 5 bases and J by 8 bases, with 9 bases left in between. This CDR3 has 11 residues. Germline V gives CDR1 LGHDT, CDR2 YNNKEL (reference sequence). This CDR3 reads CASSIQGGYTF. The CDR3 DNA follows: TGTGCCAGCAGCATACAGGGAGGCTACACCTTC.

This rearrangement joins TRBV5-1 to TRBJ1-1, with 12 bases fitting TRBD1. The CDR3 spans 14 residues. J was trimmed by 9 bases and V by 4 bases; bases with no gene match: 7. Germline V gives CDR1 SGHRS, CDR2 YFSETQ. CDR3 bases: TGCGCCAGCAGCGTGGGACAGGGGGCAAGTAAAGCTTTCTTT. Protein product: CASSVGQGASKAFF.

The chain employs TRBV4-1 and TRBJ2-1, with 8 bases fitting TRBD2. This CDR3 has 15 residues. V shed 3 bases and J 2 bases; nucleotides not matched to a gene: 3. Germline V gives CDR1 MGHRA, CDR2 YSYEKL. The CDR3 region is CASSQPTSAYNEQFF. The DNA for the CDR3 is TGCGCCAGCAGCCAGCCGACTAGCGCCTACAATGAGCAGTTCTTC.

This chain connects TRBV15 to TRBJ1-6; 7 positions match TRBD1. Germline lookup yields CDR1 LNHNV and CDR2 YYDKDF (reference sequence). The CDR3 has 15 residues. Trimming took 4 bases from V and 6 from J; bases not matched to a gene: 6. CDR3: CATSTSTGSNSPLHF. The CDR3 bases are TGTGCCACCAGCACCTCGACAGGGTCTAATTCACCCCTCCACTTT.

The chain employs TRBV18 and TRBJ1-3, with unresolved D. Germline assignment: CDR1 KGHSH and CDR2 LQKENI. The CDR3 contains 16 residues. V lost 2 bases, J lost 4 bases, and 15 bases lay in between. The CDR3 reads CASSPSDASMGNTIYF. The CDR3 DNA reads as TGTGCCAGCTCACCATCGGACGCCTCCATGGGAAACACCATATATTTT.

This clone has a handful of counts. The V call is TRBV13, the J call TRBJ2-3; unclear D gene. Trimming removed 4 bases from V and 8 bases from J, with 13 bases in between. Germline CDR1 and CDR2: PRHDT and FYEKMQ (reference sequence). CDR3 length: 13 residues. The CDR3 reads CASSWAGRGTQYF. The CDR3 DNA reads TGTGCCAGCAGCTGGGCCGGGCGAGGTACGCAGTATTTT. Looking up the rest from reference TRBV13 and TRBJ2-3 gives the full variable domain: AAGVIQSPRHLIKEKRETATLKCYPIPRHDTVYWYQQGPGQDPQFLISFYEKMQSDKGSIPDRFSAQQFSDYHSELNMSSLELGDSALYFCASSWAGRGTQYFGPGTRLTVL.

The V and J genes are TRBV6-6 and TRBJ1-1; 9 nucleotides align to TRBD1. The CDR3 runs to 15 residues. CDR1 and CDR2 from the germline V gene are MNHNY and SVGAGI (reference sequence). V lost 6 bases and J lost 4; bases outside the gene matches: 9. For the CDR3, the DNA is TGTGCCAGCAGCAGGACAGGGGATAGGGGCACTGAAGCTTTCTTT. Its protein is CASSRTGDRGTEAFF.

This chain uses TRBV11-2 with TRBJ1-1; D ambiguous. The length of the CDR3 is 12 residues. From germline, CDR1 is SGHAT and CDR2 FQNNGV. The germline V and J ends were trimmed by 1 base and 3 bases, with 3 bases remaining between them. The DNA for the CDR3 is TGTGCCAGCAGCTTAGTGGACACTGAAGCTTTCTTT. Translating gives CASSLVDTEAFF. The full variable domain, with the rest looked up from reference TRBV11-2 and TRBJ1-1, is EAGVAQSPRYKIIEKRQSVAFWCNPISGHATLYWYQQILGQGPKLLIQFQNNGVVDDSQLPKDRFSAERLKGVDSTLKIQPAKLEDSAVYLCASSLVDTEAFFGQGTRLTVV.